The 9 T cell receptor beta chains below were found in one sample sequenced in a study of identical twins (dated by TCRdb to 2015 to 2016). Receptor libraries were prepared by 5' RACE. The reads were generated on an Illumina HiSeq 2000. TCRdb reworked the public reads: Q25 trimming with fastp, MiXCR clone assembly, productive beta chains retained. CDR3 protein sequences are deduplicated, and each keeps its most common genes and DNA. In this sample the table shows roughly 1,500,000 distinct CDR3 sequences, 25% to 35% of which occur a single time. Of the sample, more than 0.25% falls within the top ten clones. Sequenced sample: cord blood. The receptor set was obtained from a newborn girl in good health.

The chain combines TRBV27 with TRBJ2-7; 9 bases match TRBD1. The CDR3 contains 15 residues. Germline trimming cut 1 base from V and 5 bases from J; bases unmatched to any gene: 6. Germline CDR1 and CDR2: MNHEY and SMNVEV (reference sequence). The CDR3 DNA is TGTGCCAGCAGTTTATGGACAGGGGATGGGAACGAGCAGTACTTC. Translation gives CASSLWTGDGNEQYF.

This chain's CDR3 is CATSAETVTGDTEAFF. The CDR3 region has the DNA TGTGCCACCAGTGCCGAGACAGTGACCGGAGACACTGAAGCTTTCTTT. The chain joins TRBV24-1 to TRBJ1-1, with TRBD1 as a possible D gene (5 bases). The length of the CDR3 is 16 residues. V gave up 5 bases and J gave up 3 bases, with 18 bases separating them. Looked up from germline, CDR1 is KGHDR and CDR2 is SFDVKD.

This clonotype was seen a single time. The V and J genes are TRBV5-1 and TRBJ2-1, with a possible D match to TRBD1 (5 bases). This CDR3 region has 19 residues. V dropped 2 bases and J dropped 10 bases, with 31 bases sitting between them. Per the germline V gene, CDR1 is SGHRS and CDR2 is YFSETQ. For the CDR3, the DNA is TGCGCCAGCAGCTTACCGGCCGAACCGGCCGAACAGGATCGTTACGAGCAGTTCTTC. It codes for CASSLPAEPAEQDRYEQFF.

The chain uses TRBV12-3 or TRBV12-4 and TRBJ1-5; D gene unclear. The CDR3 has 14 residues. The V gene lost 6 bases and the J gene lost 4 bases, with 13 bases spanning the gap. CDR3 protein: CASSPTRSNQPQHF. The CDR3 nucleotides read TGTGCCAGCAGCCCGACACGAAGTAATCAGCCCCAGCATTTT.

The genes are TRBV2 and TRBJ2-7; 8 positions match TRBD2. The CDR3 extends over 17 amino acids. Germline CDR1 is SNHLY and CDR2 is FYNNEI. Trimming removed 6 bases from V and 7 bases from J; junction bases left unmatched: 20. CDR3 in amino acids: CASRALLGLVGLGEQYF. The CDR3 DNA sequence: TGTGCCAGCAGAGCGCTTTTGGGACTAGTAGGCCTGGGGGAGCAGTACTTC.

In its sample, this clonotype was seen many times. The rearrangement uses TRBV20-1 and TRBJ2-5; no clear D. The CDR3 spans 11 residues. Germline CDR1 DFQATT, CDR2 SNEGSKA (reference sequence). With 5 bases removed from V and 5 bases from J, the gap between germline ends came to 9 bases. The CDR3 region has the DNA TGCAGTGCTCCCGAAGTCGAGACCCAGTACTTC. Its translation: CSAPEVETQYF.

The V and J genes are TRBV11-3 and TRBJ2-2; D gene uncertain. In germline, CDR1 is SGHNT, CDR2 YENEEA. Trimming left V 5 bases short and J 3 bases short, with 13 bases between. The CDR3 runs to 15 residues. CDR3 region: CASSHSDRDTGELFF. CDR3 sequence (DNA): TGTGCCAGCAGCCACTCGGACCGAGACACCGGGGAGCTGTTTTTT.

This clonotype was detected a few times. This chain links TRBV3-1 with TRBJ2-7, with 9 bases aligning to TRBD2. Germline V lookup: CDR1 LGHDT, CDR2 YNNKEL (reference sequence). The CDR3 runs 14 residues. Losses at the gene ends were 4 bases for V and 7 bases for J; bases not matched to a gene: 8. This chain's CDR3 is CASSRTSVGNEQYF. The DNA for the CDR3 is TGTGCCAGCAGCCGGACTAGCGTTGGCAATGAGCAGTACTTC.

In the case of this clonotype: One end of the junction fails to match germline, which may point to a read error. CDR3 in amino acids: CASNQIKGTLGGYTF. For the CDR3, the DNA is TGTGCCAGCAACCAAATTAAGGGGACACTCGGTGGCTACACCTTC. V is TRBV3-1 and J is TRBJ1-2; possible D gene TRBD1, 6 bases. Germline V gene sequence: CDR1 LGHDT, CDR2 YNNKEL (reference sequence). This CDR3 comprises 15 residues.